The present entry profiles one TCR beta chain with its context. This clonotype was seen more than once but under ten times. There is no known antigen for this receptor. No much larger clone is present one base from it, and per-base qualities are unavailable. CDR1 and CDR2, per the germline V gene, are SGDLS and YYNGEE. Spanning cysteine to phenylalanine, the CDR3 consists of 15 amino acids. Of all the DNA, just the CDR3 is kept, 45 bases in frame from base 1. The trim is 0 bases for V and 1 base for J, with a gap of 10 bases between the germline ends. This entry comes from a study of human T cells and chemical hapten exposure (dated by TCRdb to 2020 to 2022). Background for the entire study: For sensitization, 2% DPC in acetone was applied to a roughly 2 cm by roughly 2 cm area of upper inner arm skin. Blood was sampled from patients pre-sensitization (week 0) and at 2, 6 and about 24 weeks after DPC sensitization. Weekly therapeutic DPC doses were additionally applied to the scalp of patients throughout the approximately 25-week study period. Around 30 alopecia patients provided blood for TCR sequencing at one to four time points (pre-sensitization, 2, 6 and 24 weeks). Libraries were pooled for sequencing, and per-sample TCR yields varied mainly because of small differences in library volumes within the pool. Patch testing was performed on the upper back with Finn chambers containing 0.01% DPC, and the patch tests were scored after 6 days according to International Contact Dermatitis Research Group standards. The mostly female patient cohort included alopecia areata with under or over 50% scalp involvement, alopecia totalis and alopecia universalis. Peripheral blood TCR repertoire changes were tracked in vivo in alopecia patients during primary and secondary sensitization to the hapten diphenylcyclopropenone (DPC).

The method was RACE. The sequencing machine was a NextSeq 500. During library preparation, unique molecular identifiers were attached to individual cDNA molecules so that TCRs could be counted quantitatively and reproducibly. Both TCR alpha and TCR beta chains were sequenced from each blood RNA sample. The source study handled its data this way. The median number of TCRs per sample was approximately 96,000, ranging from about 20,000 to 690,600. V, J and CDR3 annotation of the TCR reads was performed with the Decombinator software suite. To make PS versus PT1 abundance plots, every sample was subsampled to the same number of TCRs (28,000). TCRs were defined as expanded if absent before sensitization and observed at least eight times at the 2-week time point. TCRdb handled the public reads itself, with Q25 trimming in fastp and clone calling in MiXCR, and kept productive beta chains. Each CDR3 protein gets just one entry, which takes the most common genes and DNA from the rows behind it. Clone size and V and J calls follow TCRdb, not the original study. The sample includes more than 150,000 distinct CDR3 sequences, with approximately 14% observed a single time. The ten largest clones capture 1.5% to 2% of the sample.

Sample time point, as interpreted from the label and publication: patch test 1, 2 weeks after DPC sensitization. In the paper's terms, the treatment or condition label means: therapeutic diphenylcyclopropenone sensitization with weekly scalp DPC. At each patch-test visit, blood was drawn before the patch test was applied. Eligible patients were aged 18 to 70, diagnosed with alopecia, deemed suitable for DPC therapy, and excluded if pregnant. Unfractionated whole blood was collected in Tempus Blood RNA tubes, and total RNA was extracted from that blood. Results the study describes overall, beyond this receptor: The number of PT1 expanded TCRs positively correlated with patch test score, significant at thresholds 8, 16 and 32 but not 4. Because all patients had alopecia, a presumed autoimmune disease, the immune response of the patients might differ from that of healthy individuals. Compared with pre-sensitization or healthy control sets, expanded TCRs formed significantly more large CDR3 similarity clusters, which is consistent with antigen-driven responses. No change with DPC sensitization was found in the number of TCRs above 1 in 1000 frequency, and no evidence of global repertoire structure alterations was found. After repeated subsampling, the strength of the expansion versus patch-test correlation and the threshold at which it became significant changed.

The sequences come from whole blood, collected in connection with sensitization to the hapten diphenylcyclopropenone (DPC). This receptor chain uses TRBV9 and TRBJ1-1; a tentative D match to TRBD1 spans 6 bases. The sequence derives from a woman aged 25 to 39 with alopecia areata. Some clones in this sample may be carry-over from other donors' samples. The CDR3 reads CASSVGSGANTEAFF. The sequenced DNA: TGTGCCAGCAGCGTAGGATCAGGGGCGAACACTGAAGCTTTCTTT.